A selection of T cell receptor beta chains follows, all from one sample in a study of control samples from healthy donors and cancer patients. Profiling relied on immunoSEQ multiplex PCR, and the TCRdb table lists in-frame clones only, not all of them. The sample holds approximately 9,800 clones, around 90% seen once. Sequencing was performed on PBMCs. The receptor source for this set is a man aged 60 to 75 with colorectal cancer. CDR3s include the opening cysteine and the closing phenylalanine or tryptophan. The order of the fields is clone size, J gene, V gene, D gene, CDR3 protein, CDR3 DNA. D genes are given only for firm matches. A row's size may be missing; if present it is once, few, many or a size class.

.,TRBJ2-3,TRBV5-1,.,CASSPRGGEDTQYF,TGCGCCAGCAGCCCTAGGGGGGGCGAAGATACGCAGTATTTT
once,TRBJ2-7,TRBV12-3/TRBV12-4,.,CASGSSGPPQYF,TGTGCCAGCGGCTCGTCTGGGCCTCCACAGTACTTC
.,TRBJ2-1,TRBV7-8,.,CASSLSSASYNEQFF,TGTGCCAGCAGCTTGTCTTCGGCCTCCTACAATGAGCAGTTCTTC
.,TRBJ1-3,TRBV9,.,CASSVAPGTGNTIYF,TGTGCCAGCAGCGTAGCTCCAGGGACCGGAAACACCATATATTTT
.,TRBJ2-3,TRBV6-5,.,CASGRTMRATDTQYF,TGTGCCAGCGGCCGGACTATGCGCGCCACAGATACGCAGTATTTT
.,TRBJ1-2,TRBV20-1,.,CSAQGTGGYTF,TGCAGTGCGCAAGGAACAGGGGGCTACACCTTC
.,TRBJ2-1,TRBV5-1,.,CASSLGGNEQFF,TGCGCCAGCAGCTTGGGAGGCAATGAGCAGTTCTTC
.,TRBJ1-4,TRBV28,TRBD1,CASSLGQGWEKLFF,TGTGCCAGCAGTTTGGGACAGGGGTGGGAGAAACTGTTTTTT
.,TRBJ1-1,TRBV5-4,TRBD1,CASSPRGLGTEAFF,TGTGCCAGCAGCCCTAGGGGGCTAGGTACTGAAGCTTTCTTT
.,TRBJ1-1,TRBV7-3,.,CASSSQHGTEAFF,TGTGCCAGCAGCTCTCAACACGGGACTGAAGCTTTCTTT
.,TRBJ2-7,TRBV5-1,.,CASSLERGSYEQYF,TGCGCCAGCAGCTTGGAAAGGGGTTCCTACGAGCAGTACTTC
.,TRBJ1-2,TRBV2,.,CASSVSVVNYGYTF,TGTGCCAGCAGTGTCTCAGTAGTTAACTATGGCTACACCTTC
.,TRBJ2-3,TRBV6-2/TRBV6-3,.,CASSYWGVQWGVATTDTQYF,TGTGCCAGCAGTTACTGGGGCGTTCAGTGGGGGGTCGCGACCACAGATACGCAGTATTTT
few,TRBJ2-7,TRBV20-1,.,CSASSQNYEQYF,TGCAGTGCTAGTAGTCAGAACTACGAGCAGTACTTC